A few counts support the clone carrying this T cell receptor (beta chain). Its antigen is still unknown. Libraries for TCR beta were made by quantitative 5'-RACE with molecular barcodes. TCRdb fed the 5' RACE reads into MiXCR, producing one record per CDR3 protein. The profile shows over 600,000 distinct CDR3 sequences, about 20% of them singletons. From germline, CDR1 is SNHLY and CDR2 FYNNEI. V dropped 8 bases and J dropped 4; count of bases not matched to a gene: 4. The CDR3 consists of 13 residues. These data come from a study of CD8 T cells in ankylosing spondylitis. Study-level points and caveats: Disease-associated clonotypes exhibited CD8+ identity and were relatively infrequent in peripheral blood. Clones linked to disease were reported to show significant enrichment in matched ankylosing spondylitis synovial fluid. Earlier work had already found some motif variants in reactive arthritis synovial fluid and blood. For ankylosing spondylitis blood, a TCR beta motif of 7 or 8 highly homologous variants appeared characteristic.

The specimen sequenced was blood, either unsorted or a sorted T cell fraction (not recorded which). The origin of this receptor is a male donor with ankylosing spondylitis. This chain joins TRBV2 and TRBJ2-1; 8 bases are shared with TRBD2. The CDR3 DNA is TGTGCCAGCGGACTAGCTAGGTACAATGAGCAGTTCTTC. Its protein product is CASGLARYNEQFF.